One sample yielded the 24 T cell receptor beta chains listed below, sequenced in a study of graft-versus-host responses after intestinal transplantation. TCRdb's copy holds only in-frame clones and misses some; the assay was immunoSEQ multiplex PCR. This sample has thousands of clones; about two thirds occur once, and the top ten carry approximately 5.1%. Lymphocytes (intraepithelial and lamina propria) were released by processing the graft tissue. The input for sequencing was ileum tissue, taken about 55 days after transplant. The origin of the receptors is a human patient who received an intestinal transplant, so some T cells may come from the graft donor.

The chain carries TRBV18 and TRBJ1-2; maybe TRBD1 (6 bases). The germline CDR1 and CDR2 sequences are KGHSH and LQKENI. The CDR3 has 15 residues. V was cut by 0 bases and J by 8 bases, with 16 bases left in between. The CDR3 DNA is TGTGCCAGCTCACCACCGGGGGCCGCCTCAGGGGGCTACACCTTC. As protein: CASSPPGAASGGYTF.

The gene calls are TRBV2 and TRBJ1-3; D unresolved. Germline V CDR1 and CDR2: SNHLY, FYNNEI. The V end was cut by 7 bases, the J end by 0 bases, with 10 bases between. There are 14 residues in the CDR3. The CDR3 DNA is TGTGCCAGCAAGGAGGAATCCTCTGGAAACACCATATATTTT. Its protein is CASKEESSGNTIYF.

The rearrangement uses TRBV6-6 and TRBJ2-7; TRBD2 aligns across 7 bases. Trimming at V came to 2 bases and at J to 9 bases, leaving 7 bases not matched to a gene. Germline CDR1 MNHNY, CDR2 SVGAGI (reference sequence). CDR3 length equals 13 residues. Here the CDR3 reads CASSYTAPGGQYV. The CDR3 coding sequence is TGTGCCAGCAGTTACACCGCTCCGGGGGGGCAGTACGTC.

The chain joins TRBV5-6 to TRBJ1-6; D is unresolved. Trimming took 0 bases from V and 14 from J, leaving 27 bases between them. Germline CDR1 is SGHDT and CDR2 is YYEEEE. The CDR3 totals 18 residues. CDR3 protein: CASSLGLDRRWGTPALHF. As DNA, the CDR3 is TGTGCCAGCAGCTTGGGATTGGATAGGAGGTGGGGAACCCCGGCCCTCCACTTT.

This clone has a handful of counts. J is TRBJ1-2 and V is TRBV4-2; no clear D gene. CDR3 length: 15 amino acids. With 1 base removed from V and 0 bases from J, the gap between germline ends came to 9 bases. Germline CDR1 is LGHNA and CDR2 is YNFKEQ. The CDR3 is CASSQGAGTNYGYTF. The CDR3 bases are TGTGCCAGCAGCCAAGGGGCAGGTACTAACTATGGCTACACCTTC.

This clone has a single count. The genes are TRBV27 and TRBJ1-3, with D perhaps TRBD1 (6 bases). The V gene's germline CDR1 is MNHEY and CDR2 SMNVEV (reference sequence). This CDR3 is built from 18 residues. Trimming took off 4 bases at V and 0 bases at J, with 19 bases between the two ends. DNA of the CDR3: TGTGCCAGCAGTTACGGGGTCCTGGGACAATTCTCTGGAAACACCATATATTTT. Translated, it gives CASSYGVLGQFSGNTIYF.

V and J are TRBV5-1 and TRBJ2-1; 8 positions match TRBD1. In germline, CDR1 is SGHRS, CDR2 YFSETQ. The CDR3 is 14 residues long. Losses at the gene ends were 2 bases for V and 5 bases for J; bases not matched to a gene: 3. The CDR3 here is CASSLLQGDNEQFF. CDR3 DNA: TGCGCCAGCAGCTTACTACAGGGGGACAATGAGCAGTTCTTC.

V is TRBV7-6 and J is TRBJ2-1, with 8 nucleotides matching TRBD1. The CDR3 consists of 18 residues. V gave up 5 bases and J gave up 5 bases; unmatched junction bases: 17. Germline V CDR1 and CDR2: SGHVS, FNYEAQ. The CDR3 region has the DNA TGTGCCAGCAGCCCAACCAATTACCAGGGGGCAGGGGACAATGAGCAGTTCTTC. Amino acids: CASSPTNYQGAGDNEQFF.

The chain links TRBV11-3 to TRBJ2-7; D is unclear. The CDR3 length is 13 residues. Germline V lookup: CDR1 SGHNT, CDR2 YENEEA. V was cut by 10 bases and J by 3 bases, with 16 bases left in between. CDR3 protein: CATGHSFLYEQYV. CDR3 DNA: TGTGCCACCGGCCACAGTTTCCTCTACGAGCAGTACGTC.

The chain employs TRBV28 and TRBJ1-2, with TRBD1 as a possible D gene (6 bases). Germline V gives CDR1 MDHEN, CDR2 SYDVKM. The length of the CDR3 is 13 residues. Between the trimmed V and J ends, which lost 3 bases and 8 bases, there was a span of 13 bases. DNA for the CDR3: TGTGCCAGCAGTTTTACAGGGAAAGGGGGCTACACCTTC. Translating it yields CASSFTGKGGYTF.

This rearrangement joins TRBV5-1 to TRBJ2-3; 13 bases line up with TRBD2. V lost 4 bases to trimming and J lost 2 bases; unmatched junction nucleotides: 10. This CDR3 is built from 18 residues. Germline lookup yields CDR1 SGHRS and CDR2 YFSETQ. This chain's CDR3 is CASSPGTSGARLTDTQYF. The CDR3 coding sequence is TGCGCCAGCAGCCCAGGGACTAGCGGGGCTCGGCTCACAGATACGCAGTATTTT.

Remarks on this clone: The junction departs from germline at one end; a sequencing error may be responsible. The chain combines TRBV7-7 with TRBJ2-1, with TRBD1 matching over 8 bases. CDR1 SSHAT and CDR2 FNYEAQ come from the germline V gene (reference sequence). The CDR3 is 12 residues long. The CDR3 here is CASSLTGDEQFF. As DNA, the CDR3 is TGTGCTAGCAGCTTGACAGGGGACGAGCAGTTCTTC.

This clone was counted once. CDR3: CASSPGTSDTGELFF. The CDR3, as DNA: TGTGCCAGCTCCCCCGGGACTAGCGACACCGGGGAGCTGTTTTTT. The rearrangement joins TRBV6-5 to TRBJ2-2, with 10 bases lining up with TRBD2. This CDR3 contains 15 residues. J gave up 3 bases and V 8 bases, and 6 bases lay outside the gene matches. CDR1 and CDR2 (germline): MNHEY, SVGAGI.

This clone was counted a few times. The chain links TRBV10-3 to TRBJ1-1; D may be TRBD1 (6 bases). The CDR3 is 13 amino acids. Trimming removed 6 bases at V and 0 bases at J, with 8 bases between. In germline, CDR1 is ENHRY, CDR2 SYGVKD. CDR3 DNA: TGTGCCATCAGCGGGACAATGAACACTGAAGCTTTCTTT. Translating gives CAISGTMNTEAFF.

This clone was counted between two and nine times. The J gene is TRBJ2-7, the V gene TRBV2; 8 bases match TRBD2. Germline CDR1 SNHLY, CDR2 FYNNEI. The V segment lost 4 bases and the J segment 0 bases; nucleotides outside the gene matches: 5. This CDR3 is built from 15 residues. CDR3 loop: CASSAGGTSSYEQYV. The CDR3 DNA is TGTGCCAGCAGTGCTGGGGGGACTAGCTCCTACGAGCAGTACGTC.

The CDR3 DNA is TGTGCCAGCGGGAGCGGGGGGGGGACAGATACGCAGTATTTT. Its protein is CASGSGGGTDTQYF. This chain joins TRBV6-4 and TRBJ2-3; 10 bases agree with TRBD2. This CDR3 contains 14 residues. Germline V gene lookup returns CDR1 MRHNA and CDR2 SNTAGT. Germline trimming cut 8 bases from V and 3 bases from J; bases unmatched to any gene: 5.

The J gene is TRBJ1-4, the V gene TRBV5-6; D uncertain. The CDR3 length is 14 residues. CDR1 SGHDT and CDR2 YYEEEE come from the germline V gene. Deletions cut 2 bases from V and 8 bases from J, with 13 bases between. CDR3 residues: CASSFGEYPEKLFF. The CDR3 region has the DNA TGTGCCAGCAGCTTTGGGGAGTATCCCGAAAAACTGTTTTTT.

This sequence joins TRBV7-8 and TRBJ2-5; D is possibly TRBD1 (6 bases). V lost 4 bases to trimming and J lost 6 bases, with 12 bases between them. The CDR3 loop spans 13 amino acids. The germline CDR1 and CDR2 sequences are SGHVS and FQNEAQ. The CDR3 sequence is CASSWDQGKTQYF. DNA for the CDR3: TGTGCCAGCAGCTGGGACCAGGGGAAGACCCAGTACTTC. The full variable domain, with the rest looked up from reference TRBV7-8 and TRBJ2-5, is GAGVSQSPRYKVAKRGQDVALRCDPISGHVSLFWYQQALGQGPEFLTYFQNEAQLDKSGLPSDRFFAERPEGSVSTLKIQRTQQEDSAVYLCASSWDQGKTQYFGPGTRLLVL.

The gene calls are TRBV5-6 and TRBJ2-5; 7 bases are shared with TRBD2. The germline gives CDR1 SGHDT, CDR2 YYEEEE. J was trimmed by 7 bases and V by 1 base; bases with no gene match: 7. CDR3 length: 14 residues. The CDR3 nucleotides read TGTGCCAGCAGCTTGTCCGCGCGGGGGTTGACCCAGTACTTC. It encodes CASSLSARGLTQYF.

The V call is TRBV5-7, the J call TRBJ2-3, with TRBD2 matching over 9 bases. TRBV5-7 falls under the ORF class, with uncertain function. With V trimmed by 0 bases and J by 5 bases, 4 bases remained unmatched. There are 15 residues in the CDR3. CDR3 DNA: TGTGCCAGCAGCTTGGGAGCGGGGGGAGTAGATACGCAGTATTTT. Protein product: CASSLGAGGVDTQYF.

Only a few counts were recorded for this clone. Its ends do not fully match the called genes, so a read error is possible. This chain uses TRBV27 with TRBJ2-5, with D maybe TRBD1 (5 bases). Germline V gene sequence: CDR1 MNHEY, CDR2 SMNVEV (reference sequence). The CDR3 contains 13 residues. DNA of the CDR3: TGTGCCAGCCGCCCGGACAACCAAGAGTCCCAGTACTTC. Protein product: CASRPDNQESQYF.

This clone was seen only a few times. The rearrangement links TRBV5-5 to TRBJ1-2; D ambiguous. This CDR3 contains 15 residues. V gave up 0 bases and J gave up 4 bases, with 13 bases separating them. Germline V gene sequence: CDR1 SGHKS, CDR2 YYEKEE (reference sequence). The CDR3 coding sequence is TGTGCCAGCAGCTTGGTCGGGGAGGGATCCTATGGCTACACCTTC. Amino acid sequence: CASSLVGEGSYGYTF. The variable domain in full, completed from reference TRBV5-5 and TRBJ1-2, reads DAGVTQSPTHLIKTRGQQVTLRCSPISGHKSVSWYQQVLGQGPQFIFQYYEKEERGRGNFPDRFSARQFPNYSSELNVNALLLGDSALYLCASSLVGEGSYGYTFGSGTRLTVV.

This clone appeared a few times. The chain carries TRBV28 and TRBJ2-2, with 9 bases identical to TRBD1. Germline lookup yields CDR1 MDHEN and CDR2 SYDVKM. This CDR3 comprises 14 residues. J gave up 5 bases and V 8 bases, and 6 bases lay outside the gene matches. CDR3 sequence (DNA): TGTGCCAGCCGTGGACAGGGGCGAACCGGGGAGCTGTTTTTT. Its protein product is CASRGQGRTGELFF.

The V gene is TRBV11-3, the J gene TRBJ2-3; TRBD2 agrees at 12 bases. The CDR3 runs to 18 residues. Germline V gives CDR1 SGHNT, CDR2 YENEEA. J lost 3 bases, V lost 5 bases, and 12 bases had no gene match. As DNA, the CDR3 is TGTGCCAGCAGCCAGAGTAGGCTAGCGGGGGGGCCTACAGATACGCAGTATTTT. Translating it yields CASSQSRLAGGPTDTQYF.